The 23 T cell receptor beta chains below all came from one sample that was sequenced in a study of blood T cell repertoires in COVID-19. Profiled with immunoSEQ multiplex PCR; TCRdb holds only in-frame clones, not every one. This sample has 200,000 to 250,000 clones; more than 70% occur once, and the top ten carry 4.3%. Sequences were obtained from PBMCs or T cells enriched from blood (not recorded which). The receptors shown here come from a man aged 30 to 39 with acute COVID-19.

The chain is built from TRBV19 and TRBJ1-5; 11 nucleotides match TRBD1. The CDR3 consists of 16 residues. CDR1 and CDR2 (germline): LNHDA, SQIVND (reference sequence). The V gene end was trimmed by 1 base and the J gene end by 5 bases; junction bases not matched to a gene: 4. CDR3 sequence (DNA): TGTGCCAGTAGTATAGTTCGGGACAGGGGGGATCAGCCCCAGCATTTT. It codes for CASSIVRDRGDQPQHF.

The chain recombines TRBV7-9 with TRBJ1-1, with 7 bases aligning to TRBD1. The CDR3 contains 13 residues. J lost 4 bases, V lost 5 bases, and 4 bases had no gene match. The germline V gene encodes CDR1 SEHNR and CDR2 FQNEAQ (reference sequence). The CDR3 DNA reads as TGTGCCAGCAGCCGACAGGGTCTCACTGAAGCTTTCTTT. It is translated as CASSRQGLTEAFF. Drawing the rest from reference TRBV7-9 and TRBJ1-1, the complete variable domain is DTGVSQNPRHKITKRGQNVTFRCDPISEHNRLYWYRQTLGQGPEFLTYFQNEAQLEKSRLLSDRFSAERPKGSFSTLEIQRTEQGDSAMYLCASSRQGLTEAFFGQGTRLTVV.

The gene calls are TRBV24-1 and TRBJ2-5; D uncertain. Germline loops: CDR1 KGHDR, CDR2 SFDVKD. The ends were cut back, 0 bases at V and 8 bases at J, with 6 bases in the middle. This CDR3 has 12 amino acids. CDR3 in amino acids: CATSDLSGTQYF. The CDR3 DNA follows: TGTGCCACCAGTGATTTGTCGGGTACCCAGTACTTC.

This clone was detected only once. The rearrangement links TRBV9 to TRBJ2-1, with TRBD2 matching over 8 bases. V lost 0 bases, J lost 5 bases, and 7 bases stayed unmatched. CDR3 length equals 16 residues. Germline loops: CDR1 SGDLS, CDR2 YYNGEE. CDR3 nucleotides: TGTGCCAGCAGCGTAGCATCCAGCGGGGGCCACAATGAGCAGTTCTTC. This encodes CASSVASSGGHNEQFF.

In this sample, this clone turned up a few times. This chain connects TRBV3-1 (or the pseudogene TRBV3-2) to TRBJ1-1, with D unresolved. CDR3 length: 11 amino acids. Trimming stripped 4 bases from V and 9 bases from J, with 9 bases between. Germline CDR1 LGHDT, CDR2 YNNKEL (reference sequence). CDR3 amino acids: CASSRNSKAFF. The CDR3 DNA reads TGTGCCAGCAGCCGGAACAGCAAAGCTTTCTTT.

The chain has TRBV30 and TRBJ1-1; D remains ambiguous. V lost 2 bases, J lost 3 bases, and 10 bases lay in between. The CDR3 totals 13 residues. Germline CDR1 GTSNPN, CDR2 SVGIG (reference sequence). The CDR3 loop is CAWSLMRDTEAFF. CDR3 DNA sequence: TGTGCCTGGAGTTTAATGAGGGACACTGAAGCTTTCTTT.

This clone was seen more than once but under ten times. Other DNA sequences of this sample code for an identical CDR3. This chain joins TRBV27 and TRBJ1-1; TRBD1 matches 10 bases. Germline CDR1 MNHEY, CDR2 SMNVEV (reference sequence). J gave up 5 bases and V 3 bases, and 6 bases lay outside the gene matches. The CDR3 is made up of 15 amino acids. The CDR3 nucleotides are TGTGCCAGCAGTTTGGGACAGGGGTTTAGGACTGAAGCTTTCTTT. Protein sequence: CASSLGQGFRTEAFF.

V gene TRBV10-2 combines with J gene TRBJ2-7; 8 nucleotides match TRBD2. V lost 1 base and J lost 7; bases outside the gene matches: 9. The CDR3 sequence is 15 residues long. From germline, CDR1 is WSHSY and CDR2 SAAADI. The CDR3 DNA reads as TGCGCCAGCAGTGAGTTTACGCAGGGGACTAGGGAGCAGTACTTC. Its translation: CASSEFTQGTREQYF.

The chain combines TRBV11-3 with TRBJ2-5; 9 nucleotides line up with TRBD2. CDR1 and CDR2 (germline): SGHNT, YENEEA. This CDR3 region has 16 residues. Unmatched junction bases numbered 3, after V lost 1 base and J lost 0 bases. CDR3 protein: CASSLVLAGNQETQYF. The CDR3 DNA sequence: TGTGCCAGCAGCTTAGTGCTAGCGGGGAACCAAGAGACCCAGTACTTC.

Only a few counts were recorded for this clone. This rearrangement joins TRBV9 to TRBJ1-4; D remains ambiguous. The germline V gene encodes CDR1 SGDLS and CDR2 YYNGEE. Trimming shortened V by 3 bases and J by 0 bases, and 9 bases separated the two germline ends. The CDR3 sequence is 15 residues long. CDR3 sequence reads: CASSAHGATNEKLFF. The CDR3, as DNA: TGTGCCAGCAGCGCCCACGGTGCAACTAATGAAAAACTGTTTTTT.

The rearrangement joins TRBV5-1 to TRBJ2-2; D not resolved. This CDR3 has 15 residues. Germline V gene lookup returns CDR1 SGHRS and CDR2 YFSETQ. Trimming removed 5 bases from V and 9 bases from J, with 20 bases in between. DNA of the CDR3: TGCGCCAGCAGTCTGGCGGAACTGCCCCCCCGGGAGCTGTTTTTT. Translated, it gives CASSLAELPPRELFF.

The rearrangement links TRBV18 to TRBJ1-2; 9 bases align to TRBD1. The V and J ends lost 6 bases and 2 bases, in that order; junction bases with no gene match: 10. CDR1 is KGHSH and CDR2 is LQKENI in the germline V gene. This CDR3 is built from 16 residues. Here the CDR3 DNA reads TGTGCCAGCTCGCTTTTCCGGGACAGGGTAAACTATGGCTACACCTTC. Protein sequence: CASSLFRDRVNYGYTF.

The V and J genes are TRBV2 and TRBJ2-1; D may be TRBD1 (7 bases). Germline loops: CDR1 SNHLY, CDR2 FYNNEI. V gave up 2 bases and J gave up 4 bases, with 12 bases separating them. This CDR3 contains 15 residues. The CDR3: CASSERGTAYNEQFF. The CDR3 DNA follows: TGTGCCAGCAGTGAACGGGGGACAGCATACAATGAGCAGTTCTTC.

The chain uses TRBV13 and TRBJ1-2, with 9 bases lining up with TRBD1. Germline CDR1 PRHDT, CDR2 FYEKMQ (reference sequence). V lost 0 bases and J lost 3; bases outside the gene matches: 2. The CDR3 is made up of 15 amino acids. CDR3 in amino acids: CASSLGQGADYGYTF. CDR3 nucleotides: TGTGCCAGCAGCTTAGGACAGGGGGCGGACTATGGCTACACCTTC.

The chain recombines TRBV7-9 with TRBJ2-1; D gene uncertain. V lost 4 bases to trimming and J lost 8 bases, with 6 bases between them. Germline loops: CDR1 SEHNR, CDR2 FQNEAQ (reference sequence). The CDR3 is 11 residues long. The CDR3 DNA is TGTGCCAGCAGCTCCCCTGATGAGCAGTTCTTC. Translated: CASSSPDEQFF.

In its sample, this clone was seen a few times. The chain is built from TRBV2 and TRBJ1-5, with D perhaps TRBD1 (5 bases). The germline V and J ends were trimmed by 6 bases and 6 bases, with 15 bases remaining between them. This CDR3 comprises 14 residues. Germline V gene sequence: CDR1 SNHLY, CDR2 FYNNEI. CDR3: CASRGGAGGQPQHF. Written as DNA, the CDR3 is TGTGCCAGCAGGGGAGGGGCCGGGGGTCAGCCCCAGCATTTT.

This clone has just a few counts. The rearrangement uses TRBV6-5 and TRBJ1-6; D remains unclear. The V gene lost 5 bases and the J gene lost 3 bases, with 8 bases spanning the gap. The V gene's germline CDR1 is MNHEY and CDR2 SVGAGI. The CDR3 loop spans 14 amino acids. Here the CDR3 reads CASSIQSYNSPLHF. Here the CDR3 DNA reads TGTGCCAGCAGTATACAGAGCTATAATTCACCCCTCCACTTT.

The genes are TRBV9 and TRBJ2-2; no firm D call. Germline V gene data show CDR1 as SGDLS and CDR2 as YYNGEE. The CDR3 is 12 residues long. Trimming pared 5 bases from V and 6 bases from J, leaving 8 bases between. CDR3 coding DNA: TGTGCCAGCAGGAAACAACCCGGGGAGCTGTTTTTT. The encoded protein is CASRKQPGELFF.

J is TRBJ2-1 and V is TRBV19; the D is unclear. V dropped 1 base and J dropped 0 bases, with 10 bases sitting between them. Germline CDR1 reads LNHDA; CDR2 reads SQIVND (reference sequence). There are 16 residues in the CDR3. This chain's CDR3 is CASSIVRGLSYNEQFF. For the CDR3, the DNA is TGTGCCAGTAGTATAGTTCGAGGCCTCTCCTACAATGAGCAGTTCTTC. Full variable domain (missing parts from reference TRBV19 and TRBJ2-1): DGGITQSPKYLFRKEGQNVTLSCEQNLNHDAMYWYRQDPGQGLRLIYYSQIVNDFQKGDIAEGYSVSREKKESFPLTVTSAQKNPTAFYLCASSIVRGLSYNEQFFGPGTRLTVL.

V gene TRBV7-6 combines with J gene TRBJ1-5, with a possible D match to TRBD1 (5 bases). The CDR3 has 13 amino acids. Germline V gives CDR1 SGHVS, CDR2 FNYEAQ. The V end lost 5 bases, the J end lost 8 bases, and 13 bases lay between the germline ends. CDR3 sequence: CASSASRVEPQHF. CDR3 nucleotides: TGTGCCAGCAGCGCGAGCAGGGTTGAGCCCCAGCATTTT.

This chain connects TRBV5-1 to TRBJ2-5; D perhaps matches TRBD1 (7 bases). This CDR3 is 14 amino acids long. V was shortened by 2 bases and J by 5 bases, with 13 bases between the two germline ends. CDR1 and CDR2 from the germline V gene are SGHRS and YFSETQ. The chain's CDR3 is CASSLTGAGETQYF. CDR3 nucleotide sequence: TGCGCCAGCAGCTTAACAGGGGCGGGGGAGACCCAGTACTTC.

This chain connects TRBV4-1 to TRBJ2-6; TRBD1 might be the D (6 bases). This CDR3 comprises 15 residues. V lost 7 bases to trimming and J lost 1 base, with 11 bases between them. Germline V gives CDR1 MGHRA, CDR2 YSYEKL. Here the CDR3 reads CASNPGASGANVLTF. For the CDR3, the DNA is TGCGCCAGCAACCCAGGGGCGTCTGGGGCCAACGTCCTGACTTTC.

J is TRBJ2-5 and V is TRBV5-1, with TRBD2 matching 11 bases. The length of the CDR3 is 15 residues. Germline V gene sequence: CDR1 SGHRS, CDR2 YFSETQ. J lost 2 bases, V lost 4 bases, and 4 bases had no gene match. CDR3 sequence (DNA): TGCGCCAGCAGCCGGGGGACTAGCGGACAAGAGACCCAGTACTTC. This codes for CASSRGTSGQETQYF.